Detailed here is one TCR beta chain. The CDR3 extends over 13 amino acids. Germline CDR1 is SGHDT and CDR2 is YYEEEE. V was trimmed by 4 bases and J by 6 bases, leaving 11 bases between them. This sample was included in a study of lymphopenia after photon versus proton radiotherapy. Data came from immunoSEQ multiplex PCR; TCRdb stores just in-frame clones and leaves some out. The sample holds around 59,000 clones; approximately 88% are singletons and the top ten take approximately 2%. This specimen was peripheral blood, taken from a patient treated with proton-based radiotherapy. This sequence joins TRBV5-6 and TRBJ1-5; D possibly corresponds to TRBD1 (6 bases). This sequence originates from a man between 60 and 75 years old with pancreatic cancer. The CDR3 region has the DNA TGTGCCAGCAGCGGCGGGGGGCTTCAGCCCCAGCATTTT. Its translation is CASSGGGLQPQHF.